Here is one TCR beta chain with its context. Clones were read by immunoSEQ multiplex PCR, and TCRdb kept only the in-frame ones, dropping some. The sample lists about 74,000 clones, around 82% seen once, with about 16% in the top ten. The data stem from a study of blood T cell repertoires in COVID-19. Background on the study: Sites in the United States, Italy and Spain provided acute and convalescent COVID-19 samples. PBMCs, B-cell-depleted T cells, or T cells provided the cDNA or gDNA that made up the material.

Specimen: peripheral blood. The origin of this receptor is a human donor in a cohort sampled during active COVID-19.

CDR3 bases: TGCGCCAGCAGCCGCGAAAGGGTTCCAGGGGGCCAAGAGACCCAGTACTTC. Residues: CASSRERVPGGQETQYF. The V call is TRBV4-1, the J call TRBJ2-5, with 7 bases matching TRBD1. V was clipped by 4 bases and J by 1 base; unmatched bases: 12. The length of the CDR3 is 17 residues. Germline V lookup: CDR1 MGHRA, CDR2 YSYEKL.